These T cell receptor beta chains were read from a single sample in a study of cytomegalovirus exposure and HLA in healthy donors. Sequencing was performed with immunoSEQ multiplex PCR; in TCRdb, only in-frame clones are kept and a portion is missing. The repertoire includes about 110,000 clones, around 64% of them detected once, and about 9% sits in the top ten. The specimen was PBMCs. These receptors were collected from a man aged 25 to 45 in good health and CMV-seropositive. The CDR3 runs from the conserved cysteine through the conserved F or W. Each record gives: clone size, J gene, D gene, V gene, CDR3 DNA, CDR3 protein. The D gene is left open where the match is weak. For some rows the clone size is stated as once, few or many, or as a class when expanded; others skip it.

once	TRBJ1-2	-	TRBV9	TGTGCCAGCAGCGTTCCCGGACAGTCCTATGGCTACACCTTC	CASSVPGQSYGYTF
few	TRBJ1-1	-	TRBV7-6	TGTGCCAGCAGCTTAGAACCCCCTGAGAGGTCAGGGATGGCCGCCACTGAAGCTTTCTTT	CASSLEPPERSGMAATEAFF
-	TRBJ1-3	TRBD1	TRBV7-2	TGTGCCAGCAGCTTAACTCCCCCTACAGGGGGAGGGGGAAACACCATATATTTT	CASSLTPPTGGGGNTIYF
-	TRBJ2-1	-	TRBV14	TGTGCCAGCAGCCAAGAGGGCGCAGGGGTAAGGCGTCTCAATGAGCAGTTCTTC	CASSQEGAGVRRLNEQFF
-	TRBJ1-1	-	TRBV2	TGTGCCAGCAGTGAAGGCGGGGGCAAAGCTTTCTTT	CASSEGGGKAFF
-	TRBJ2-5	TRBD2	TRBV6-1	TGTGCCAGCAGTGGGAGATTAGCGGGGGCTCAAGAGACCCAGTACTTC	CASSGRLAGAQETQYF
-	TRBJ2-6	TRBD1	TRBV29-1	TGCAGCGTTGAAAATGCACCGGGACAGGGGGAATCTGGGGCCAACGTCCTGACTTTC	CSVENAPGQGESGANVLTF
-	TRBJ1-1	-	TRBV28	TGTGCCAGCAGTTTAGTTTCGGTCACTGAAGCTTTCTTT	CASSLVSVTEAFF
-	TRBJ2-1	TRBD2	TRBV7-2	TGTGCCAGCAGCTTAGCGATAGGAGCGGGAGACTACAATGAGCAGTTCTTC	CASSLAIGAGDYNEQFF
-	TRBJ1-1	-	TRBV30	TGTGCCTGGAGTGTATTACCCAGGGCCGCGGACACTGAAGCTTTCTTT	CAWSVLPRAADTEAFF
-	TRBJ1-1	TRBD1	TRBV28	TGTGCCGGCAGTCCGCCCGGGACAGTAAACACTGAAGCTTTCTTT	CAGSPPGTVNTEAFF
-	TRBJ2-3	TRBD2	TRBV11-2	TGTGCCAGCAGCTTGACATCCGGGACTAGCGGGGGAGCCACAGATACGCAGTATTTT	CASSLTSGTSGGATDTQYF
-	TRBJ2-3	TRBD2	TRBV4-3	TGCGCCAGCAGCCAAGATCATTTAAGGGCTAGCGGCCACACAGATACGCAGTATTTT	CASSQDHLRASGHTDTQYF
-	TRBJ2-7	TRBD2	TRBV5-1	TGCGCCAGCAGCTCAGGACTAGCGGGGGTTGGAGAGCAGTACTTC	CASSSGLAGVGEQYF
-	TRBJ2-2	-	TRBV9	TGTGCCAGCAGCGTATCCCACGGCGGCGGGGAGCTGTTTTTT	CASSVSHGGGELFF
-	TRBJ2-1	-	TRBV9	TGTGCCAGCAGCGTTAGCGGCGGGTCCTACAATGAGCAGTTCTTC	CASSVSGGSYNEQFF
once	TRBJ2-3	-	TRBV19	TGTGCCAGTAGTCGGACAACCCTTAGCACAGATACGCAGTATTTT	CASSRTTLSTDTQYF
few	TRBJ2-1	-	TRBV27	TGTGCCAGCAGTTTACAAACGACAGGCCACAATGAGCAGTTCTTC	CASSLQTTGHNEQFF
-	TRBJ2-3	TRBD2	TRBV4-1	TGCGCCAGCAGCCGTCGGACTAGCGGGGGGGCGAGCACAGATACGCAGTATTTC	CASSRRTSGGASTDTQYF
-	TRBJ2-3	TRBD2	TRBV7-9	TGTGCCAGCAGAACGGCGGGGGATCTCGTCTGGGTCACAGATACGCAGTATTTT	CASRTAGDLVWVTDTQYF
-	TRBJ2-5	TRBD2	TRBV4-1	TGCGCCAGCAGCCGTATAGCGGGGAAAGAGACCCAGTACTTC	CASSRIAGKETQYF
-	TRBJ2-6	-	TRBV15	TGTGCCACCAGCAGAATCCAACTCCGGCCACCCAACTACTCTGGGGCCAACGTCCTGACTTTC	CATSRIQLRPPNYSGANVLTF
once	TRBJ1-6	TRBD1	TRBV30	TGTGCCTGGAGTGTGGAGGGGGCCCCAAATTCACCCCTCCACTTT	CAWSVEGAPNSPLHF
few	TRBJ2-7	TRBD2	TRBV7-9	TGTGCCAGCAGCGCGACTAGCGGGGGGCCCTACGAGCAGTACTTC	CASSATSGGPYEQYF
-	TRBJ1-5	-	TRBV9	TGTGCCAGCAGCGTAGAGGCAGGGGTCCAGCCCCAGCATTTT	CASSVEAGVQPQHF
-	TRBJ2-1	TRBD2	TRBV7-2	TGTGCCAGCAGCTCAGCTAGCGGGAGGGCCCTGGGAGGCTCCTACAATGAGCAGTTCTTC	CASSSASGRALGGSYNEQFF
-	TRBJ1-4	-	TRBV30	TGTGCCTGGAGTGTAGGCAGAGGGGGAAAACTGTTTTTT	CAWSVGRGGKLFF
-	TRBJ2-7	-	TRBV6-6	TGTGCCAGCAGCCGTGACAGGAACCGTTTGTACGAGCAGTACTTC	CASSRDRNRLYEQYF
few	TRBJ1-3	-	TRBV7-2	TGTGCCAGCAGCCTTCAGGGCTCTGGAAACACCATATATTTT	CASSLQGSGNTIYF
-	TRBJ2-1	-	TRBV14	TGTGCCAGCAGCCAATGGGCAGCTTACAATGAGCAGTTCTTC	CASSQWAAYNEQFF
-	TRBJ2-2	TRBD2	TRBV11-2	TGTGCCAGCAGCTTAGGGACTAGCGTCACCGGGGAGCTGTTTTTT	CASSLGTSVTGELFF
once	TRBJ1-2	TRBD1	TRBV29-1	TGCAGCGTCGCCCCTATGGAGGGGACAGGGGACCTTAACTATGGCTACACCTTC	CSVAPMEGTGDLNYGYTF
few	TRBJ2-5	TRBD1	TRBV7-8	TGTGCCAGCAGCTATACCAGGGGGCTGGGTGAGACCCAGTACTTC	CASSYTRGLGETQYF
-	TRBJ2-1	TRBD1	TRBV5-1	TGCGCCAGCAGCTTACGGGCACAGGGGTTCATCTACAATGAGCAGTTCTTC	CASSLRAQGFIYNEQFF
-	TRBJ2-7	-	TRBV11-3	TGTGCCAGCAGCTTACAGGGGGGCCTAGCCTACGAGCAGTACTTC	CASSLQGGLAYEQYF
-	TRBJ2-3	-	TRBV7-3	TGTGCCAGCAGCTCGAGGGCGAGCACAGATACGCAGTATTTT	CASSSRASTDTQYF
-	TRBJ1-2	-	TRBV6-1	TGTGCCAGCAGTGAAGCAAACAGGGACTATGGCTACACCTTC	CASSEANRDYGYTF
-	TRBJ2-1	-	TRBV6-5	TGTGCCGGCAGTCGCCTCGGGGGAAGCTTTGAGCAGTTCTTC	CAGSRLGGSFEQFF
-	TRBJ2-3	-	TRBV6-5	TGTGCCAGCGGGGACTTGACAACCGCAGATACGCAGTATTTT	CASGDLTTADTQYF
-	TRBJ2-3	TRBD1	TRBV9	TGTGCCAGCAGCGCGGGACAGGGAACCAGCACAGATACGCAGTATTTT	CASSAGQGTSTDTQYF
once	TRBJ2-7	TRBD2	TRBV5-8	TGTGCCAGCAGCTATAGCGGGGGCTACGAGCAGTACTTC	CASSYSGGYEQYF
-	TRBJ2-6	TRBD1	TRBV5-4	TGTGCCAGCAGCACCGGGACAGGGACTGGGGCCAACGTCCTGACTTTC	CASSTGTGTGANVLTF
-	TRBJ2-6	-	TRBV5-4	TGTGCCAGCGGTACACCCGGGGCCAACGTCCTGACTTTC	CASGTPGANVLTF
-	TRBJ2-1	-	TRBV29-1	TGCAGCGTTGAAGATCAGGGGTCTCCCGATTACAATGAGCAGTTCTTC	CSVEDQGSPDYNEQFF
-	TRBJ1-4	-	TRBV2	TGTGCCAGCAGATTCAACCGGGGTGAAAAACTGTTTTTT	CASRFNRGEKLFF
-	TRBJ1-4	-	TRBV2	TGTGCCAGCAGTGACCGGCAGGGGAATGAAAAACTGTTTTTT	CASSDRQGNEKLFF
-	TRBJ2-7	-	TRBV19	TGTGCCAGTAGTAGTCCAGAGCACCGAGGATACGAGCAGTACTTC	CASSSPEHRGYEQYF
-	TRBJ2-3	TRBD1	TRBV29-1	TGCAGCGTTGAACTGAGGCAGGGGGTAGATACGCAGTATTTT	CSVELRQGVDTQYF
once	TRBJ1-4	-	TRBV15	TGTGCCACCGGACTATTTTTCTATGGGTTAACTAATGAAAAACTGTTTTTT	CATGLFFYGLTNEKLFF